The 5 T cell receptor beta chains in this list originate from one sample, sequenced in a study of T cell clones after liver transplantation. TCRdb's table, derived via immunoSEQ multiplex PCR, lists solely in-frame clones and lacks some. The sample records about 85,000 clones, around four fifths being singletons. The sequencing used CD4+ T cells from blood, collected approximately 3.5 years after liver transplant. The source is a human patient who received a liver transplant. Some T cells may trace back to the graft donor.

This clone occurred once. The rearrangement links TRBV27 to TRBJ2-3; D ambiguous. Germline loops: CDR1 MNHEY, CDR2 SMNVEV (reference sequence). Deletions cut 5 bases from V and 2 bases from J, with 8 bases between. CDR3 length equals 13 residues. The DNA of the CDR3 is TGTGCCAGCAGTCTCGTCTTCACAGATACGCAGTATTTT. Amino acids: CASSLVFTDTQYF.

The gene calls are TRBV7-8 and TRBJ2-1; a possible D gene is TRBD1 (6 bases). Per germline, CDR1 SGHVS and CDR2 FQNEAQ. The CDR3 has 16 residues. Trimming shortened V by 5 bases and J by 8 bases, and 22 bases separated the two germline ends. The CDR3 DNA sequence: TGTGCCAGCAGCGAGAGGGGGTCGCAATTCGGTCATGAGCAGTTCTTC. Its translation is CASSERGSQFGHEQFF.

J is TRBJ2-6 and V is TRBV6-5; possible D gene TRBD1, 5 bases. The CDR3 covers 15 residues. V lost 0 bases to trimming and J lost 4 bases, with 7 bases between them. The germline CDR1 and CDR2 sequences are MNHEY and SVGAGI. The DNA of the CDR3 is TGTGCCAGCAGTTACTCAGGGGTCGGGGCCAACGTCCTGACTTTC. Its protein is CASSYSGVGANVLTF.

The chain employs TRBV5-1 and TRBJ2-7; the D call may be TRBD1 or TRBD2 (6 bases each). V lost 5 bases to trimming and J lost 3 bases, with 15 bases between them. This CDR3 contains 14 residues. Germline CDR1 reads SGHRS; CDR2 reads YFSETQ. The CDR3 DNA follows: TGCGCCAGCAGACTAGGGGGAGGCGACTACGAGCAGTACTTC. This codes for CASRLGGGDYEQYF.

V and J are TRBV6-6 and TRBJ2-7, with 7 bases lining up with TRBD1. The CDR3 covers 15 residues. In germline, CDR1 is MNHNY, CDR2 SVGAGI (reference sequence). The trim removed 0 bases at V and 0 bases at J, leaving 2 bases unmatched. CDR3 in amino acids: CASSYSGTASYEQYF. In DNA form, the CDR3 reads TGTGCCAGCAGTTACTCAGGGACAGCCTCCTACGAGCAGTACTTC.